This TCR beta chain was observed in a study of HIV-infected patients and healthy controls. The germline CDR1 and CDR2 sequences are SGHTA and FQGNSA. The CDR3 is 16 residues long. V was clipped by 3 bases and J by 3 bases; unmatched bases: 8. Via MiXCR, TCRdb re-called the 5' RACE reads, giving one row per CDR3 protein. The repertoire holds around 64,000 distinct CDR3 sequences, with roughly a sixth as singletons. The sample taken for sequencing was CD4+ T cells from blood. The rearrangement joins TRBV7-2 to TRBJ1-5; 7 bases align to TRBD1. This TCR was sampled from a human donor in good health. The CDR3 sequence is CASSLEAGGINQPQHF. The CDR3 DNA reads TGTGCCAGCAGCTTGGAGGCAGGGGGGATCAATCAGCCCCAGCATTTT.